These 13 T cell receptor beta chains were all obtained from the same sample, sequenced in a study of cytomegalovirus exposure and HLA in healthy donors. Amplification used 60 Vbeta primers and 13 Jbeta primers. Sequenced by immunoSEQ multiplex PCR; TCRdb stores in-frame clones only, minus some. This table has approximately 120,000 clones, around 81% appearing once. Material for sequencing was PBMCs. These receptors were taken from a woman aged 25 to 39 in good health and CMV-seronegative.

The rearrangement links TRBV4-1 to TRBJ2-1; D gene ambiguous. The germline V and J ends were trimmed by 1 base and 3 bases, with 10 bases remaining between them. CDR1 MGHRA and CDR2 YSYEKL come from the germline V gene. The CDR3 is 15 amino acids. CDR3 nucleotides: TGCGCCAGCAGCCAAGTAGGCGGCAACTACAATGAGCAGTTCTTC. Encoded protein: CASSQVGGNYNEQFF.

This clone was seen once. The genes are TRBV15 and TRBJ2-5; TRBD2 is a possible D gene (6 bases). CDR3 size: 14 residues. V dropped 0 bases and J dropped 4 bases, with 9 bases sitting between them. Germline CDR1 and CDR2: LNHNV and YYDKDF (reference sequence). CDR3 in DNA: TGTGCCACCAGCAGAGACGGAGGGCGAGAGACCCAGTACTTC. Translation: CATSRDGGRETQYF.

This chain's CDR3 is CASSLKSSSETQYF. DNA for the CDR3: TGTGCCAGCAGCTTAAAATCCTCTTCCGAGACCCAGTACTTC. The chain recombines TRBV7-3 with TRBJ2-5; D unclear. This CDR3 contains 14 residues. The germline V gene encodes CDR1 SGHTA and CDR2 FQGTGA. V was trimmed by 1 base and J by 5 bases, leaving 11 bases between them.

The chain combines TRBV4-1 with TRBJ2-5; 8 bases agree with TRBD2. Losses at the gene ends were 4 bases for V and 2 bases for J; bases not matched to a gene: 12. The CDR3 totals 17 residues. Germline-derived CDR1 and CDR2 are MGHRA and YSYEKL. The CDR3 sequence is CASSLPRSGREQETQYF. Written as DNA, the CDR3 is TGCGCCAGCAGCCTACCGCGGAGCGGGAGAGAACAAGAGACCCAGTACTTC.

This chain links TRBV7-6 with TRBJ2-1, with TRBD2 matching over 10 bases. CDR3 length: 16 amino acids. Per the germline V gene, CDR1 is SGHVS and CDR2 is FNYEAQ. J lost 4 bases, V lost 3 bases, and 6 bases had no gene match. Written as DNA, the CDR3 is TGTGCCAGCAGCTTCGAGCGGGAGGGCCCTTACAATGAGCAGTTCTTC. Amino acid sequence: CASSFEREGPYNEQFF.

CDR3 amino acids: CASRTVPYEQYF. CDR3 sequence (DNA): TGTGCCAGCCGGACAGTCCCTTACGAGCAGTACTTC. The chain couples TRBV2 to TRBJ2-7; a weak D match, TRBD1 (6 bases). Deletions cut 8 bases from V and 4 bases from J, with 12 bases between. Per the germline V gene, CDR1 is SNHLY and CDR2 is FYNNEI. This CDR3 spans 12 amino acids.

This clone was seen more than once but under ten times. V usage is TRBV4-2 and J usage is TRBJ2-7, with TRBD2 matching 7 bases. Germline CDR1 is LGHNA and CDR2 is YNFKEQ. V dropped 1 base and J dropped 0; count of bases not matched to a gene: 6. The CDR3 spans 16 residues. The CDR3 DNA follows: TGTGCCAGCAGCCAAGGGACCGGGACTACCTCCTACGAGCAGTACTTC. Translated, it gives CASSQGTGTTSYEQYF.

This rearrangement joins TRBV7-9 to TRBJ2-1; D is unresolved. V was shortened by 2 bases and J by 0 bases, with 5 bases between the two germline ends. The CDR3 totals 14 residues. The germline gives CDR1 SEHNR, CDR2 FQNEAQ (reference sequence). CDR3 sequence reads: CASSLMSSYNEQFF. The CDR3 DNA sequence: TGTGCCAGCAGCTTAATGAGCTCCTACAATGAGCAGTTCTTC.

V is TRBV29-1 and J is TRBJ1-1; TRBD1 might be the D (5 bases). Trimming removed 1 base at V and 0 bases at J, with 18 bases between. Per the germline V gene, CDR1 is SQVTM and CDR2 is ANQGSEA. This CDR3 comprises 17 residues. CDR3 residues: CSVEGLAGFNMNTEAFF. The CDR3 DNA reads as TGCAGCGTTGAAGGGTTGGCAGGGTTTAACATGAACACTGAAGCTTTCTTT.

This clone was picked up one time. The rearrangement links TRBV9 to TRBJ2-1, with 8 positions matching TRBD1. J lost 11 bases, V lost 3 bases, and 13 bases had no gene match. The length of the CDR3 is 15 residues. Germline V CDR1 and CDR2: SGDLS, YYNGEE. In nucleotides, the CDR3 is TGTGCCAGCAGCGGGCCGGGACAGGCCTCCTCCAAGCAGTTCTTC. Its protein is CASSGPGQASSKQFF. Variable domain in full (rest from reference TRBV9 and TRBJ2-1): DSGVTQTPKHLITATGQRVTLRCSPRSGDLSVYWYQQSLDQGLQFLIQYYNGEERAKGNILERFSAQQFPDLHSELNLSSLELGDSALYFCASSGPGQASSKQFFGPGTRLTVL.

V is TRBV5-4 and J is TRBJ2-1, with 9 bases matching TRBD2. Unmatched junction bases numbered 5, after V lost 4 bases and J lost 3 bases. Germline V gene data show CDR1 as SGHNT and CDR2 as YYREEE (reference sequence). The CDR3 consists of 15 residues. The DNA for the CDR3 is TGTGCCAGCAGCCCCCAACTAGCGGGCTACAATGAGCAGTTCTTC. Translated, it gives CASSPQLAGYNEQFF. The entire variable domain, with the rest obtained from reference TRBV5-4 and TRBJ2-1, is as follows: ETGVTQSPTHLIKTRGQQVTLRCSSQSGHNTVSWYQQALGQGPQFIFQYYREEENGRGNFPPRFSGLQFPNYSSELNVNALELDDSALYLCASSPQLAGYNEQFFGPGTRLTVL.

The chain links TRBV7-2 to TRBJ2-5, with 7 bases aligning to TRBD2. CDR3 size: 14 residues. CDR1 SGHTA and CDR2 FQGNSA come from the germline V gene. J gave up 7 bases and V 0 bases, and 5 bases lay outside the gene matches. The CDR3 spells CASSLAGGSGTQYF. CDR3 nucleotide sequence: TGTGCCAGCAGCTTAGCTGGCGGGAGTGGGACCCAGTACTTC.

The CDR3 protein is CASSQFPGEKLFF. CDR3 bases: TGCGCCAGCAGCCAGTTCCCGGGGGAAAAACTGTTTTTT. The genes are TRBV4-1 and TRBJ1-4; D unclear. Germline V gene data show CDR1 as MGHRA and CDR2 as YSYEKL. Deletions cut 3 bases from V and 8 bases from J, with 10 bases between. The CDR3 consists of 13 residues.